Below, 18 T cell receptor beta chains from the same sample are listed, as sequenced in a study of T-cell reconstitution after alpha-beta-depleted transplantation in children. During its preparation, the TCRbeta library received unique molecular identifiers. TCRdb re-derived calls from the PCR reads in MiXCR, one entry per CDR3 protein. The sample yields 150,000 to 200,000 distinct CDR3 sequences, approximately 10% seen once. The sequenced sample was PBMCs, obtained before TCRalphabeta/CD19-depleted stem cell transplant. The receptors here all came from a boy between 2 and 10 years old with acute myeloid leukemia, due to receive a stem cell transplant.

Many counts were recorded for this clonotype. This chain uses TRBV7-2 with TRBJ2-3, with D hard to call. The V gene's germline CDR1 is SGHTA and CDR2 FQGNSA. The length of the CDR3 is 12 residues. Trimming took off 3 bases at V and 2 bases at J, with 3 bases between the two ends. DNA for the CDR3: TGTGCCAGCAGCTTCTTCACAGATACGCAGTATTTT. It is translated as CASSFFTDTQYF.

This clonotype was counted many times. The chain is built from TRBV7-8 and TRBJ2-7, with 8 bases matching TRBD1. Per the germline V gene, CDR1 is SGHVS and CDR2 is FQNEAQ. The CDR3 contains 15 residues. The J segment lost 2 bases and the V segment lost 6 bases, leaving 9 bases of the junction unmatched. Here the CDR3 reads CASSLGQGPTYEQYV. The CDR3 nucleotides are TGTGCCAGCAGTCTCGGACAGGGACCGACCTACGAGCAGTACGTC.

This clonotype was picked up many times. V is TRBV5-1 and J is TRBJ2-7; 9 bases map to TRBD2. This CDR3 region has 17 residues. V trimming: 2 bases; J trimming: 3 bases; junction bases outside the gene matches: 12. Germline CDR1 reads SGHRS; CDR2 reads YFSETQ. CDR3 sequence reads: CASSFEVAGAPLYEQYF. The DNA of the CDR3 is TGCGCCAGCAGCTTTGAGGTAGCGGGAGCCCCTCTCTACGAGCAGTACTTC.

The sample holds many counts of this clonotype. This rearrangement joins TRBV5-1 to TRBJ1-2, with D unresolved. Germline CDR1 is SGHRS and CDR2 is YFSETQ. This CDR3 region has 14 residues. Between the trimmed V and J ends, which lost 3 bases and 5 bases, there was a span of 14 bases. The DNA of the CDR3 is TGCGCCAGCAGCTCCGGCCTTGGGGAATATGGCTACACCTTC. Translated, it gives CASSSGLGEYGYTF.

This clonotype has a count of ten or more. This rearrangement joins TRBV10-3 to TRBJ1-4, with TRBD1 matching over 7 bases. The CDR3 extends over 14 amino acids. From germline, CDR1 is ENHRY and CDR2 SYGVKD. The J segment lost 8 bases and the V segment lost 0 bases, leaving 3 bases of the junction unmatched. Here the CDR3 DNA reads TGTGCCATCAGTGAGTCGCAGACAGGGGAAAAACTGTTTTTT. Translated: CAISESQTGEKLFF.

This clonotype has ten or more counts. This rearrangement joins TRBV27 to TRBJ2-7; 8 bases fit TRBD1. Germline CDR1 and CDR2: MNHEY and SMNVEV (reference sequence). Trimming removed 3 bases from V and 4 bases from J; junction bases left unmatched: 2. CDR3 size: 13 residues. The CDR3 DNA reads TGTGCCAGCAGTTTTGGACAGGGTTACGAGCAGTACGTC. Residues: CASSFGQGYEQYV.

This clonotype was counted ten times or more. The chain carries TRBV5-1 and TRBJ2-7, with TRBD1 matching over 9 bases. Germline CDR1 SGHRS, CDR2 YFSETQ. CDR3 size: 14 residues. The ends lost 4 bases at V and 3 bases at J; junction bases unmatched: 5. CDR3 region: CASSKGQGRYEQYF. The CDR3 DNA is TGCGCCAGCAGCAAGGGACAGGGACGCTACGAGCAGTACTTC.

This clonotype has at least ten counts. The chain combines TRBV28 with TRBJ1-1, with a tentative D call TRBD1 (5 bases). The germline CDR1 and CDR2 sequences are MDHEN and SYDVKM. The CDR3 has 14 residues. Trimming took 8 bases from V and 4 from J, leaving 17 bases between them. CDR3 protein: CASRVLAGSTEAFF. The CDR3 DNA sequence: TGTGCCAGCCGGGTTCTAGCAGGGAGCACTGAAGCTTTCTTT. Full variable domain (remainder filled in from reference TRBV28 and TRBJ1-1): DVKVTQSSRYLVKRTGEKVFLECVQDMDHENMFWYRQDPGLGLRLIYFSYDVKMKEKGDIPEGYSVSREKKERFSLILESASTNQTSMYLCASRVLAGSTEAFFGQGTRLTVV.

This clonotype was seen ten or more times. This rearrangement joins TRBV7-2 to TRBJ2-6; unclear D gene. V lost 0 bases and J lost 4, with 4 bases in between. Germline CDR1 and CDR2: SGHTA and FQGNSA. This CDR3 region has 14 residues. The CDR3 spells CASSLARGANVLTF. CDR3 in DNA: TGTGCCAGCAGCTTAGCGCGAGGGGCCAACGTCCTGACTTTC. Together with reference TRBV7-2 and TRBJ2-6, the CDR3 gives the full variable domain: GAGVSQSPSNKVTEKGKDVELRCDPISGHTALYWYRQSLGQGLEFLIYFQGNSAPDKSGLPSDRFSAERTGGSVSTLTIQRTQQEDSAVYLCASSLARGANVLTFGAGSRLTVL.

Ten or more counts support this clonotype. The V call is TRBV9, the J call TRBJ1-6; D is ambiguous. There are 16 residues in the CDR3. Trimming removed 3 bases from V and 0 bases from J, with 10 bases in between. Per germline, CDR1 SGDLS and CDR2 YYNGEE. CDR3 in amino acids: CASSADTSSYNSPLHF. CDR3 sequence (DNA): TGTGCCAGCAGCGCTGACACGAGCTCCTATAATTCACCCCTCCACTTT.

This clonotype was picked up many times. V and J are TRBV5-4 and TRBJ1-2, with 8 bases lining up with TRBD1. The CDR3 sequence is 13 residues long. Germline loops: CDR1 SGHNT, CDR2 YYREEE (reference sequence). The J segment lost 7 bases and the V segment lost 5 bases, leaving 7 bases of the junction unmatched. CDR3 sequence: CASRPAGGAGYTF. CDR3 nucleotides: TGTGCCAGCAGACCGGCAGGGGGCGCTGGCTACACCTTC.

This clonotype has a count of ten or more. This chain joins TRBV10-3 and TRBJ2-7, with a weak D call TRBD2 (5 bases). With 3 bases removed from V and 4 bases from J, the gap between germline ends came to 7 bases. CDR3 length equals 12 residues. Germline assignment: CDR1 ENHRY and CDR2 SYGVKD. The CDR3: CAISDSGYEQYF. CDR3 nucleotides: TGTGCCATCAGTGATTCGGGGTACGAGCAGTACTTC.

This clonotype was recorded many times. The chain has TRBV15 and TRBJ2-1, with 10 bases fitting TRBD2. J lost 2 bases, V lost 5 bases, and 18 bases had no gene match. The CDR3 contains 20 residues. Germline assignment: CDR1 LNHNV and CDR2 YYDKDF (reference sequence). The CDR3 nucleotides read TGTGCCACCAGCGGAGTAACGGGACTAGCGTCCCATATTACCTACAATGAGCAGTTCTTC. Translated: CATSGVTGLASHITYNEQFF.

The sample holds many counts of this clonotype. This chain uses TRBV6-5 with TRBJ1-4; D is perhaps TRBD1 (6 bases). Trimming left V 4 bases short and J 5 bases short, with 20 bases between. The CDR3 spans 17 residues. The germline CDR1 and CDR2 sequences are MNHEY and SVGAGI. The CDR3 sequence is CASSFGGGIIGNEKLFF. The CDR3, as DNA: TGTGCCAGCAGTTTTGGGGGGGGCATCATAGGAAATGAAAAACTGTTTTTT.

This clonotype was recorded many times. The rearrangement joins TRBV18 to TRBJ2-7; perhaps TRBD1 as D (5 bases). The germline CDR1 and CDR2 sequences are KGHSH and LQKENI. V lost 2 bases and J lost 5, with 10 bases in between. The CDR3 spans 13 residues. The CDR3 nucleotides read TGTGCCAGCTCACCAAGGGGATGGGACGAGCAGTACGTC. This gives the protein CASSPRGWDEQYV.

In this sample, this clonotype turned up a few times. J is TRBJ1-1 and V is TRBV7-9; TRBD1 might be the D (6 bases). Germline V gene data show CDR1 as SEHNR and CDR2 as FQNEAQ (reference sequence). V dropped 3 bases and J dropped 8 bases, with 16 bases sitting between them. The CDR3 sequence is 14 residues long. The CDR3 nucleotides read TGTGCCAGCAGCTTCCCCGAAAGGGGGAGAGAAGCTTTCTTT. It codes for CASSFPERGREAFF.

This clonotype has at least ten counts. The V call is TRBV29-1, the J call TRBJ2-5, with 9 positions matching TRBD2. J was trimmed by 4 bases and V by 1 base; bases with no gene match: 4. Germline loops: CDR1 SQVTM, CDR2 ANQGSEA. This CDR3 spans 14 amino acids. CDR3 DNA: TGCAGCGTTGAAGGGACTAGCGAGGGAGAGACCCAGTACTTC. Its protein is CSVEGTSEGETQYF.

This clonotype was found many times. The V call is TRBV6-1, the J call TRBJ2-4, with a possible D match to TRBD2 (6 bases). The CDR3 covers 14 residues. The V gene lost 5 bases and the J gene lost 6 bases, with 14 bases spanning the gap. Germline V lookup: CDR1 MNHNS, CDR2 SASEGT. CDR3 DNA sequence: TGTGCCAGCAGTCAACCACGGGAGACAAACATTCAGTACTTC. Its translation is CASSQPRETNIQYF.